This note documents a single T cell receptor beta chain sequence. Its antigen is still unknown. Healthy adults negative for HIV, lacking recent acute infections or vaccinations, served as donors. The data stem from a study of shared clonotypes between healthy human individuals. The CDR3 loop spans 14 amino acids. V was shortened by 0 bases and J by 2 bases, with 9 bases between the two germline ends. Germline V gene lookup returns CDR1 SGHRS and CDR2 YFSETQ. The study's findings and limits: In a few donors, around 5% of naive CD4 clonotypes appeared in common.

Authors' processing steps: Filtering differed since immunoSEQ provided only junctions, with no quality scores. Here immunoSEQ multiplex PCR was the method, and the copy in TCRdb shows in-frame clones only, minus some. Clonal size and the V and J genes are those of that table, whereas D and trimming came from the DNA. The table shows around 700,000 clones, with around 72% occurring only once. This chain connects TRBV5-1 to TRBJ2-7; D is possibly TRBD1 (6 bases). Sequencing used memory CD4+ T cells sorted from blood. Subset meaning: CD45RA-negative fraction. This TCR derives from a woman younger than 45 in good health. The CDR3: CASSLGAGAYEQYF. In DNA, the CDR3 is TGCGCCAGCAGCTTGGGCGCAGGGGCCTACGAGCAGTACTTC.